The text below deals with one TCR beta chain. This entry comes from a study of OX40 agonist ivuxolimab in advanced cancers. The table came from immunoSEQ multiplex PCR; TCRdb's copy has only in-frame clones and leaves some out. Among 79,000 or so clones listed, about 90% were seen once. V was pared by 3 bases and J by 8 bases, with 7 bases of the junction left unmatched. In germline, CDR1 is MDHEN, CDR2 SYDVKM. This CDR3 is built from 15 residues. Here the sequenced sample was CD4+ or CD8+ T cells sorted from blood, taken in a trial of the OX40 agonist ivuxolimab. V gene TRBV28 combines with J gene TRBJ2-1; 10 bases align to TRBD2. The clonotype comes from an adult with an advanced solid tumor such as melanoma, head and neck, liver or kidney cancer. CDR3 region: CASSFKREGGHEQFF. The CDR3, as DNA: TGTGCCAGCAGTTTCAAGCGGGAGGGTGGCCATGAGCAGTTCTTC.